One T cell receptor (beta chain) is described in this entry. Its antigen is not identified. These data are taken from a study of cytomegalovirus exposure and HLA in healthy donors. Findings and caveats of the study: Some TCR beta chains (164 of them) were listed as cytomegalovirus-associated.

The donors gave bone marrow, and they were healthy. The CDR3 has 15 amino acids. CDR1 and CDR2 from the germline V gene are LNHDA and SQIVND (reference sequence). Trimming took 4 bases from V and 0 from J, leaving 10 bases between them. The PCR ran on 60 Vbeta and 13 Jbeta primers. The method was immunoSEQ multiplex PCR; TCRdb's version includes in-frame clones alone and lacks a portion of them. The data show approximately 170,000 clones, 75% to 80% seen once. The TCR comes from a woman in her 40s in good health and CMV-seropositive. V gene TRBV19 combines with J gene TRBJ2-1, with TRBD1 as a possible D gene (7 bases). Sequencing was carried out using PBMCs. The CDR3 DNA reads as TGTGCCAGTAGTAGCGGGGACAGCTCCTACAATGAGCAGTTCTTC. This sequence encodes CASSSGDSSYNEQFF.